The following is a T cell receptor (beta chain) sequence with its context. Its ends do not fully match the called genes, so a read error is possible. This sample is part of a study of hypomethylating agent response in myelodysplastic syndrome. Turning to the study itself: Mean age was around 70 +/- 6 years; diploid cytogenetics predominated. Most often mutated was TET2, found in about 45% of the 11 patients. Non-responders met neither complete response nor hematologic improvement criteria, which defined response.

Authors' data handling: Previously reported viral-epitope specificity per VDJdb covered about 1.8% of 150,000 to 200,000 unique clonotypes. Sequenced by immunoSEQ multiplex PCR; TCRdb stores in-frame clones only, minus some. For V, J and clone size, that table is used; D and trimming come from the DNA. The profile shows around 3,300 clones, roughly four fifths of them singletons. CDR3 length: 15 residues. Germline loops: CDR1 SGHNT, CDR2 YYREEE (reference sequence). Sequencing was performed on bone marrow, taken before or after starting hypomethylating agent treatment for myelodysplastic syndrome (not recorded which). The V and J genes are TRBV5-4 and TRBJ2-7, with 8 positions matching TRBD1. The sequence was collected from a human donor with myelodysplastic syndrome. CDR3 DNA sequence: TGTGCCGGCAGCTTGGGACAGGCGAGCTCCTACGAGCAGTACTTC. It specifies CAGSLGQASSYEQYF.